Below are 21 T cell receptor beta chains sequenced from a single sample in a study of beta chain features in type 1 diabetes. Expressed TCRB transcripts got sequenced, as all isolated RNA was reverse transcribed. Only in-frame clones appear in the TCRdb table, and some are missing; sequencing was by immunoSEQ multiplex PCR. The sample carries 150,000 or so clones, approximately 9.1% recorded once. The sample was central memory CD4+ T cells from blood. The receptors stem from a woman aged 18-35 years in good health.

This clone has more than one count but fewer than ten. The CDR3 coding sequence is TGTGCCAGCGGCGGGACAGGTGCGGGCCGCGAGCAGTACTTC. Residues: CASGGTGAGREQYF. The V call is TRBV18, the J call TRBJ2-7; 8 nucleotides agree with TRBD1. This CDR3 has 14 amino acids. Germline assignment: CDR1 KGHSH and CDR2 LQKENI. V was pared by 8 bases and J by 6 bases, with 12 bases of the junction left unmatched.

This clone showed up just a few times. This chain joins TRBV5-6 and TRBJ1-1, with 9 bases aligning to TRBD1. Germline trimming cut 2 bases from V and 11 bases from J; bases unmatched to any gene: 7. Germline CDR1 is SGHDT and CDR2 is YYEEEE. CDR3 size: 13 residues. CDR3 coding DNA: TGTGCCAGCAGCTTAGGGACAGGGCGGTCTGCTTTCTTT. Residues: CASSLGTGRSAFF.

This chain joins TRBV7-2 and TRBJ1-5; tentative D call: TRBD1 (5 bases). The CDR3 totals 15 residues. Germline V gene sequence: CDR1 SGHTA, CDR2 FQGNSA. V lost 4 bases to trimming and J lost 2 bases, with 12 bases between them. CDR3 amino acids: CASSSSVGGNQPQHF. In nucleotides, the CDR3 is TGTGCCAGCAGCTCCAGTGTAGGGGGCAATCAGCCCCAGCATTTT.

The CDR3: CASSFPGTGRHEQYF. CDR3 DNA: TGTGCCAGCAGCTTCCCCGGGACAGGGAGGCACGAGCAGTACTTC. The chain combines TRBV25-1 with TRBJ2-7; TRBD1 matches at 9 bases. The trim removed 6 bases at V and 5 bases at J, leaving 11 bases unmatched. This CDR3 region has 15 residues. Germline values: CDR1 MGHDK, CDR2 SYGVNS.

This clone came up a few times. The rearrangement links TRBV4-1 to TRBJ2-1, with 11 bases matching TRBD2. Germline CDR1 is MGHRA and CDR2 is YSYEKL. With V trimmed by 0 bases and J by 4 bases, 11 bases remained unmatched. The CDR3 runs 19 residues. The CDR3 loop reads CASSQERSSGRRGYNEQFF. The CDR3 DNA sequence: TGCGCCAGCAGCCAAGAACGGTCTAGCGGGAGGAGGGGATACAATGAGCAGTTCTTC.

This clone was seen a handful of times. The V gene is TRBV2, the J gene TRBJ2-3; 8 positions match TRBD1. The V segment lost 6 bases and the J segment 6 bases; nucleotides outside the gene matches: 11. The V gene's germline CDR1 is SNHLY and CDR2 FYNNEI. The CDR3 covers 15 residues. This chain's CDR3 is CASRETGDDKDTQYF. CDR3 nucleotide sequence: TGTGCCAGCAGGGAGACAGGGGACGACAAGGATACGCAGTATTTT.

The chain couples TRBV2 to TRBJ1-6, with D unclear. The CDR3 spans 12 residues. Germline values: CDR1 SNHLY, CDR2 FYNNEI. The ends were cut back, 2 bases at V and 8 bases at J, with 4 bases in the middle. The CDR3 spells CASSELYSPLHF. In DNA, the CDR3 is TGTGCCAGCAGTGAACTTTATTCACCCCTCCACTTT.

This clone was seen a handful of times. CDR3 residues: CASSLEIDRGQLYEQYF. DNA for the CDR3: TGTGCCAGCAGCTTAGAAATTGATCGGGGACAGTTATACGAGCAGTACTTC. The rearrangement links TRBV7-9 to TRBJ2-7, with TRBD1 matching over 7 bases. In germline, CDR1 is SEHNR, CDR2 FQNEAQ (reference sequence). With V trimmed by 1 base and J by 4 bases, 13 bases remained unmatched. The CDR3 is 17 amino acids.

This clone showed up just a few times. The chain's CDR3 is CAWKQPGQGQHTEAFF. In nucleotides, the CDR3 is TGTGCCTGGAAGCAACCGGGACAGGGACAGCACACTGAAGCTTTCTTT. The chain couples TRBV30 to TRBJ1-1, with TRBD1 matching 9 bases. V shed 4 bases and J 3 bases; nucleotides not matched to a gene: 12. The CDR3 spans 16 residues. The germline gives CDR1 GTSNPN, CDR2 SVGIG (reference sequence).

DNA of the CDR3: TGTGCCATCAGGGAAACGACAGGGGAACAAGAGACCCAGTACTTC. Amino acids: CAIRETTGEQETQYF. V and J are TRBV10-3 and TRBJ2-5; 8 bases fit TRBD1. V lost 6 bases and J lost 2; bases outside the gene matches: 8. Germline V gives CDR1 ENHRY, CDR2 SYGVKD. The CDR3 has 15 amino acids.

This clone was found a few times. The chain couples TRBV19 to TRBJ2-1; D may be TRBD2 (6 bases). Trimming left V 5 bases short and J 4 bases short, with 12 bases between. The germline CDR1 and CDR2 sequences are LNHDA and SQIVND (reference sequence). This CDR3 has 14 amino acids. CDR3 coding DNA: TGTGCCAGTAGTCCCCGGGACTCATACAATGAGCAGTTCTTC. Its translation: CASSPRDSYNEQFF.

This clone was detected only a few times. Additional DNA sequences in this sample encode the identical CDR3. V gene TRBV9 combines with J gene TRBJ2-7, with TRBD2 matching over 12 bases. This CDR3 has 15 residues. V lost 0 bases and J lost 4; bases outside the gene matches: 2. Germline V gene lookup returns CDR1 SGDLS and CDR2 YYNGEE. CDR3 sequence reads: CASSVGLAGDYEQYF. DNA of the CDR3: TGTGCCAGCAGCGTAGGACTAGCGGGAGATTACGAGCAGTACTTC.

The J gene is TRBJ1-6, the V gene TRBV9, with D tentatively TRBD1 (5 bases). V lost 5 bases, J lost 3 bases, and 21 bases lay in between. The germline V gene encodes CDR1 SGDLS and CDR2 YYNGEE. The CDR3 loop spans 18 amino acids. The CDR3 bases are TGTGCCAGCAGAGTTTTTATACAGGCCGCCGTCTATAATTCACCCCTCCACTTT. Translated, it gives CASRVFIQAAVYNSPLHF.

This clone appeared a few times. This rearrangement joins TRBV4-3 to TRBJ2-5; TRBD2 matches at 12 bases. CDR1 is LGHNA and CDR2 is YSLEER in the germline V gene. The CDR3 consists of 15 residues. V trimming: 3 bases; J trimming: 2 bases; junction bases outside the gene matches: 1. The CDR3 DNA is TGCGCCAGCAGCCACGGACTAGCGGGGCAAGAGACCCAGTACTTC. It specifies CASSHGLAGQETQYF.

The V and J genes are TRBV5-1 and TRBJ2-7, with 9 bases fitting TRBD1. The ends lost 4 bases at V and 4 bases at J; junction bases unmatched: 9. The CDR3 length is 15 residues. Germline V gives CDR1 SGHRS, CDR2 YFSETQ. In nucleotides, the CDR3 is TGCGCCAGCAGCCCCCAGGGACAGGGCCCTTACGAGCAGTACTTC. It is translated as CASSPQGQGPYEQYF.

This clone was picked up a small number of times. The chain couples TRBV19 to TRBJ2-7; 7 nucleotides align to TRBD2. Germline V gene data show CDR1 as LNHDA and CDR2 as SQIVND (reference sequence). The CDR3 contains 14 residues. The J segment lost 2 bases and the V segment lost 6 bases, leaving 7 bases of the junction unmatched. The chain's CDR3 is CASSRSGFTYEQYF. The CDR3 DNA reads TGTGCCAGTAGCCGTAGCGGGTTCACCTACGAGCAGTACTTC.

This clone has more than one count but fewer than ten. CDR3 in DNA: TGTGCCAGCAGTTTCCCCACCCGGGAGAACACCATATATTTT. It specifies CASSFPTRENTIYF. The chain uses TRBV28 and TRBJ1-3, with D uncertain. Germline CDR1 is MDHEN and CDR2 is SYDVKM. The V end was cut by 3 bases, the J end by 7 bases, with 13 bases between. The CDR3 loop spans 14 amino acids. The whole variable domain, remainder taken from reference TRBV28 and TRBJ1-3, is DVKVTQSSRYLVKRTGEKVFLECVQDMDHENMFWYRQDPGLGLRLIYFSYDVKMKEKGDIPEGYSVSREKKERFSLILESASTNQTSMYLCASSFPTRENTIYFGEGSWLTVV.

For the CDR3, the DNA is TGTGCCAGCAGCCGCCTAGGGGTCTACAATGAGCAGTTCTTC. This codes for CASSRLGVYNEQFF. V and J are TRBV5-4 and TRBJ2-1; D is perhaps TRBD1 (5 bases). The CDR3 consists of 14 residues. Looked up from germline, CDR1 is SGHNT and CDR2 is YYREEE (reference sequence). Deletions cut 4 bases from V and 3 bases from J, with 11 bases between.

This chain connects TRBV19 to TRBJ2-7, with TRBD1 as a possible D gene (6 bases). Germline CDR1 is LNHDA and CDR2 is SQIVND (reference sequence). Deletions cut 3 bases from V and 2 bases from J, with 17 bases between. The CDR3 totals 16 residues. The CDR3: CASSMTGQLSTYEQYF. The CDR3 DNA is TGTGCCAGTAGTATGACAGGCCAACTTAGCACCTACGAGCAGTACTTC.

The J gene is TRBJ2-7, the V gene TRBV5-1, with TRBD1 matching 10 bases. There are 14 residues in the CDR3. The junction had 6 bases not matched to a gene; V was cut back by 4 bases and J by 5 bases. CDR1 and CDR2 from the germline V gene are SGHRS and YFSETQ. This CDR3 is CASSIGTGDDEQYF. As DNA, the CDR3 is TGCGCCAGCAGCATCGGGACAGGGGACGACGAGCAGTACTTC. The variable domain in full, with the rest retrieved from reference TRBV5-1 and TRBJ2-7, is KAGVTQTPRYLIKTRGQQVTLSCSPISGHRSVSWYQQTPGQGLQFLFEYFSETQRNKGNFPGRFSGRQFSNSRSEMNVSTLELGDSALYLCASSIGTGDDEQYFGPGTRLTVT.

This clone was found a few times. The rearrangement uses TRBV5-1 and TRBJ2-1; TRBD2 aligns across 7 bases. The junction had 4 bases not matched to a gene; V was cut back by 1 base and J by 3 bases. The CDR3 covers 15 residues. Germline assignment: CDR1 SGHRS and CDR2 YFSETQ. The CDR3, as DNA: TGCGCCAGCAGCTTGCAGGCGGGGGACTACAATGAGCAGTTCTTC. Protein: CASSLQAGDYNEQFF.